This is a list of T cell receptor beta chains from one sample in a study of T cells in Graves' hyperthyroidism and ophthalmopathy. A single record per CDR3 protein comes from TCRdb applying MiXCR to the multiplex PCR reads. The sample yields around 600,000 distinct CDR3 sequences, roughly 15% seen once. Source material: blood. The receptors derive from a woman between 50 and 59 years old with Graves' ophthalmopathy. The CDR3 runs from the conserved cysteine through the conserved F or W. D genes are given only for firm matches. Expanded clones get a size class; other rows say once, few or many, or leave the size out.

d_call	j_call	v_call	clone_size	cdr3_nt	cdr3_aa
NA	TRBJ2-2	TRBV28	few	TGTGCCAGCAGGGAGATCACCGGGGAGCTGTTTTTT	CASREITGELFF
NA	TRBJ1-1	TRBV29-1	NA	TGCAGCGCCGGAATGGGGCAGTACGCTTTCTTT	CSAGMGQYAFF
TRBD2	TRBJ2-1	TRBV19	few	TGTGCCAGTACCCCATGGGCTAGCGGAAGCTCCTACAATGAGCAGTTCTTC	CASTPWASGSSYNEQFF
TRBD1	TRBJ2-1	TRBV9	many	TGTGCCAGCAGCGTAGGACAGGGGGCGCGGGAGCAGTTCTTC	CASSVGQGAREQFF
NA	TRBJ2-3	TRBV12-5	few	TGTGCTAGTGGTTTGGTACGAAGTAGGGGCACAGATATGCAGTATTTT	CASGLVRSRGTDMQYF
NA	TRBJ2-1	TRBV7-8	many	TGTGCCAGCAGCTTAGTTCAGATAAATGAGCAGTTCTTC	CASSLVQINEQFF
TRBD1	TRBJ2-5	TRBV10-3	many	TGTGCCATCAGTACCGGGACAGGGGGAGAGACCCAGTACTTC	CAISTGTGGETQYF
NA	TRBJ2-1	TRBV9	NA	TGTGCCAGCAGCGCCCATTGGGAAAGCTCCTACAATGAGCAGTTCTTC	CASSAHWESSYNEQFF
TRBD1	TRBJ2-3	TRBV7-9	few	TGTGCCAGCAGACCACCCGACAGGGGGCCGACAGATACGCAGTATTTT	CASRPPDRGPTDTQYF
NA	TRBJ2-7	TRBV20-1	many	TGCAGTGCTAGAGATCCGGTACAGGGCGGACACGAGCAGTACTTC	CSARDPVQGGHEQYF
NA	TRBJ2-7	TRBV5-5	many	TGTGCCAGCAGCCAACGGGACACCTACGAGCAGTACTTC	CASSQRDTYEQYF
TRBD2	TRBJ2-3	TRBV19	few	TGTGCCAGCCTGTCTAGCGGGACTAGCACAGATACGCAGTATTTT	CASLSSGTSTDTQYF
NA	TRBJ2-5	TRBV7-2	many	TGTGCCAGCAGCTTAGTGGTCGGAGAGATGGCCCAGTACTTC	CASSLVVGEMAQYF
NA	TRBJ2-1	TRBV14	few	TGTGCCAGCAGCCAAGATAGGCGGGTCCCCAGGGAGTTCTTC	CASSQDRRVPREFF
NA	TRBJ2-2	TRBV5-6	many	TGTGCCAGCAGCCGGGAGCTTGAGTTCGGGGAGCTGTTTTTT	CASSRELEFGELFF
TRBD2	TRBJ2-5	TRBV11-2	many	TGTGCCAGCAGCTTCCCTACGGGAGGGCCGGGAGAGACCCAGTACTTC	CASSFPTGGPGETQYF
NA	TRBJ1-5	TRBV7-2	NA	TGTGCCAGCAGCTTAGCGCGAACATTTCAGCCCCAGCATTTT	CASSLARTFQPQHF
NA	TRBJ1-2	TRBV30	many	TGTGCCTGGAGTGTGGCTCGTAACTATGGCTACACCTTC	CAWSVARNYGYTF
NA	TRBJ2-3	TRBV7-3	many	TGTGCCAGCAGCGCCCTGTCCGGCAGGGGAACAGATACGCAGTATTTT	CASSALSGRGTDTQYF
TRBD1	TRBJ1-3	TRBV19	once	TGTGCCGCCAGGGGACAGGGATGGGCTGGAAACACCATATATTTT	CAARGQGWAGNTIYF
TRBD1	TRBJ1-1	TRBV5-1	many	TGCGCCAGCAGTTGGGACAGTCGAGAAGCTTTCTTT	CASSWDSREAFF
NA	TRBJ2-7	TRBV6-2/TRBV6-3	once	TGTGCCAGCAGTTACTCAGGGGCTACCTACGAGCAGTACTTC	CASSYSGATYEQYF
TRBD2	TRBJ2-1	TRBV2	NA	TGTGCCAGCAGTGAAGACCTAGCGGGCGAGCAGTTCTTC	CASSEDLAGEQFF
NA	TRBJ1-2	TRBV5-1	many	TGCGCCAGCAGCTTCGGTATAGGGCAGGGTTATGGCTACACCTTC	CASSFGIGQGYGYTF
TRBD1	TRBJ1-1	TRBV18	many	TGTGCCAGCGCAGGACAGGCGAACACTGAAGCTTTCTTT	CASAGQANTEAFF
NA	TRBJ1-6	TRBV5-6	many	TGTGCCAGCAGCCTGAGGTTCGGCGCGGAGAATTCACCCCTCCACTTT	CASSLRFGAENSPLHF
NA	TRBJ2-7	TRBV24-1	many	TGTGCCACCCAAGGGGGCTCCTACGAGCAGTACTTC	CATQGGSYEQYF
TRBD2	TRBJ2-1	TRBV4-1	NA	TGCGCCAGCAGCCATGGACTAGTCACTGAGCAGTTCTTC	CASSHGLVTEQFF
NA	TRBJ1-1	TRBV28	many	TGTGCCAGCAGTTCCCCTGGGGCAGAAGCTTTCTTT	CASSSPGAEAFF
TRBD2	TRBJ2-2	TRBV4-1	NA	TGCGCCAGCAGCCAATACACGACTAGCGGGACCGGGGAGCTGTTTTTT	CASSQYTTSGTGELFF
NA	TRBJ2-7	TRBV14	NA	TGTGCCAGCAGCCATCTCAACTACGAGCAGTACTTC	CASSHLNYEQYF
TRBD2	TRBJ2-3	TRBV6-2/TRBV6-3	NA	TGTGCCAGCAGTTACGTCTTGCGGGAGAGTTCCACAGATACGCAGTATTTT	CASSYVLRESSTDTQYF
TRBD1	TRBJ2-7	TRBV12-3/TRBV12-4	few	TGTGCCAGCAGGCGGACAGGGGAATACTACGAGCAGTACTTC	CASRRTGEYYEQYF
TRBD1	TRBJ1-6	TRBV28	few	TGTGCCAGCAGTCTCGGATATGCATACAGGGGGCGCTTTTCACCCCTCCACTTT	CASSLGYAYRGRFSPLHF
NA	TRBJ1-3	TRBV2	many	TGTGCCAGCAGTGGAGTTTCTGGAAACACCATATATTTT	CASSGVSGNTIYF
TRBD2	TRBJ2-5	TRBV24-1	many	TGTGCCACCAGTGACACCGGGACTAGCGGACTACGCCAAGAGACCCAGTACTTC	CATSDTGTSGLRQETQYF
TRBD2	TRBJ2-2	TRBV24-1	NA	TGTGCCACCAGTGTTCTCGGGGCGCCGACTAGCGGGAGGAACACCGGGGAGCTGTTTTTT	CATSVLGAPTSGRNTGELFF
NA	TRBJ1-1	TRBV4-1	few	TGCGCCAGCAGCCAAGAAGGGGCCAGCAACACTGAAGCTTTCTTT	CASSQEGASNTEAFF
TRBD2	TRBJ2-3	TRBV13	many	TGTGCCAGCAGCTTTAGGAGCGGGATCGGAACAGATACGCAGTATTTT	CASSFRSGIGTDTQYF
NA	TRBJ1-1	TRBV3-1	many	TGTGCCAGCAGCCGCCAACTGAAAAACACTGAAGCTTTCTTT	CASSRQLKNTEAFF
TRBD2	TRBJ2-1	TRBV20-1	many	TGCAGTGCTAGAGGAGCGGGAGCACACAATGAGCAGTTCTTC	CSARGAGAHNEQFF
NA	TRBJ1-6	TRBV20-1	NA	TGCAGTGCTAGAGTTTCAGAGAATTCACCCCTCCACTTT	CSARVSENSPLHF
TRBD1	TRBJ1-6	TRBV30	many	TGTGCCTGGAGGACAGGGGCGAATTCACCCCTCCACTTT	CAWRTGANSPLHF
TRBD1	TRBJ1-2	TRBV28	many	TGTGCCAGCAATTTAAGGACAGGGTGGGTTAACTATGGCTACACCTTC	CASNLRTGWVNYGYTF
TRBD1	TRBJ1-5	TRBV4-2	NA	TGTGCCAGCAGCCCCGGGACAGGGAGCCGGGTGGGCAATCAGCCCCAGCATTTT	CASSPGTGSRVGNQPQHF
NA	TRBJ2-1	TRBV24-1	many	TGTGCCACCAGTGGAATTGAGGGAGAAACCTACAATGAGCAGTTCTTC	CATSGIEGETYNEQFF
NA	TRBJ2-5	TRBV19	few	TGTGCCAGTCGCTTTTCTAATATTGGGCCAGGGGAGACCCAGTACTTC	CASRFSNIGPGETQYF
TRBD1	TRBJ1-2	TRBV11-1	NA	TGTGCCAGCAGCTTACGACAGGGGGATGGCTACACCTTC	CASSLRQGDGYTF
TRBD2	TRBJ2-7	TRBV12-3/TRBV12-4	few	TGTGCCAGCAGTCCCCGAATTGTTAGTGGCGGGAGAGGCTACGAGCAGTACTTC	CASSPRIVSGGRGYEQYF
NA	TRBJ2-3	TRBV7-2	many	TGTGCCAGCAGCTCCCCCGGGACTCCCACAGATACGCAGTATTTT	CASSSPGTPTDTQYF
TRBD2	TRBJ2-1	TRBV20-1	many	TGCAGTGCTAGAGATGGGACTAGCGGGAGTAGGTACAATGAGCAGTTCTTC	CSARDGTSGSRYNEQFF
NA	TRBJ1-2	TRBV28	few	TGTGCCAGCAGTTGGTACACGGGTTCTTCTGGCTACACCTTC	CASSWYTGSSGYTF
NA	TRBJ1-6	TRBV5-1	NA	TGCGCCAGCAGCTTGGACAGTCCTTCACCCCTCCACTTT	CASSLDSPSPLHF
TRBD1	TRBJ2-5	TRBV11-1	many	TGTGCCAGCAGCGGTCACAGGGGTCGGGAAGAGACCCAGTACTTC	CASSGHRGREETQYF
NA	TRBJ2-6	TRBV6-2/TRBV6-3	NA	TGTGCCAGCAGTTACTCGATTACAGGGGCCAACGTCCTGACTTTC	CASSYSITGANVLTF